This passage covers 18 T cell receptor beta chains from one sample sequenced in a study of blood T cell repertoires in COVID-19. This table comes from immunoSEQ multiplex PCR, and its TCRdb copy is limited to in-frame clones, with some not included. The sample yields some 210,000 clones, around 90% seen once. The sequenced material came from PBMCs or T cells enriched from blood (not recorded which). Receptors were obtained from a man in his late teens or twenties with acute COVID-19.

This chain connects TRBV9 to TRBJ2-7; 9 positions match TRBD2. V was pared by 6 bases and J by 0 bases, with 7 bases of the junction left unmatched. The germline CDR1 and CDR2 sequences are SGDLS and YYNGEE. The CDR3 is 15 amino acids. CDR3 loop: CASTAGSGSSYEQYF. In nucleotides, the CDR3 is TGTGCCAGCACCGCGGGTAGCGGGAGCTCCTACGAGCAGTACTTC.

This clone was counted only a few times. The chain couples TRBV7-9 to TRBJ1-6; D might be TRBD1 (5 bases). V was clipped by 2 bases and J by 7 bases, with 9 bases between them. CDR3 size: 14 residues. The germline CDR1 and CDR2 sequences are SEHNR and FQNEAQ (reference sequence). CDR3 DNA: TGTGCCAGCAGCTTACAGGGAACCAATTCACCCCTCCACTTT. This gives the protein CASSLQGTNSPLHF.

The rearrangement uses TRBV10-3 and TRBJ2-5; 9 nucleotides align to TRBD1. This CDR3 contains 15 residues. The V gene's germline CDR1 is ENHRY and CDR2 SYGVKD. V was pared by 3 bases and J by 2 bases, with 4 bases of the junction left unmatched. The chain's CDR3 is CAISDRDRAQETQYF. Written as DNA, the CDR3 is TGTGCCATCAGTGACCGGGACAGGGCTCAAGAGACCCAGTACTTC.

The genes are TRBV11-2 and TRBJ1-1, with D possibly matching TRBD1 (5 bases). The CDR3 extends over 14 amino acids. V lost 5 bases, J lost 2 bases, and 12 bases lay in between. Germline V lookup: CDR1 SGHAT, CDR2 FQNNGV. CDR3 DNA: TGTGCCAGCAGCGCGGCCGGGGGTAACACTGAAGCTTTCTTT. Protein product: CASSAAGGNTEAFF. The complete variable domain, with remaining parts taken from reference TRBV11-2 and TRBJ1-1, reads EAGVAQSPRYKIIEKRQSVAFWCNPISGHATLYWYQQILGQGPKLLIQFQNNGVVDDSQLPKDRFSAERLKGVDSTLKIQPAKLEDSAVYLCASSAAGGNTEAFFGQGTRLTVV.

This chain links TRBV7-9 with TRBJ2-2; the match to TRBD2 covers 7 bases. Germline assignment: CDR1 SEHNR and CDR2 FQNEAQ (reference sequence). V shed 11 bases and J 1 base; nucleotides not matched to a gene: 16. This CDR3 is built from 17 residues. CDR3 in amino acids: CAATPGTSEGNTGELFF. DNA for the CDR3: TGTGCCGCCACGCCGGGAACTAGCGAGGGGAACACCGGGGAGCTGTTTTTT.

The CDR3 bases are TGTGCCAGCAGCCAAGATCGGGACAGGACCTACGAGCAGTACTTC. It is translated as CASSQDRDRTYEQYF. The chain employs TRBV14 and TRBJ2-7, with 8 positions matching TRBD1. V lost 0 bases and J lost 2; bases outside the gene matches: 3. The CDR3 loop spans 15 amino acids. CDR1 SGHDN and CDR2 FVKESK come from the germline V gene.

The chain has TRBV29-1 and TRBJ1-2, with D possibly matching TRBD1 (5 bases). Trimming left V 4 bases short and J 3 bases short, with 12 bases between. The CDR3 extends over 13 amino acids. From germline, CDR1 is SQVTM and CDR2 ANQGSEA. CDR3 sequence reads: CSVVVQGDYGYTF. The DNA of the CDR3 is TGCAGCGTTGTGGTGCAGGGCGACTATGGCTACACCTTC.

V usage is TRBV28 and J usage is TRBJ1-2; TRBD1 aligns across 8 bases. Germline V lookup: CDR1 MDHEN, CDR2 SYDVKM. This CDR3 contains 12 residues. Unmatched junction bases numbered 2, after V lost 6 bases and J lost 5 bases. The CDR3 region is CASSRTGYGYTF. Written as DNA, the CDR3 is TGTGCCAGCAGCAGGACAGGGTATGGCTACACCTTC.

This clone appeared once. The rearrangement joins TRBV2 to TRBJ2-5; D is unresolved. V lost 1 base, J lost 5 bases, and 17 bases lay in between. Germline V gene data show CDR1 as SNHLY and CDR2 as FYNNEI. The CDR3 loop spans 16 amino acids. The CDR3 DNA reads TGTGCCAGCAGTGAAGGCGAGCTAGTCCTAGAGGAGACCCAGTACTTC. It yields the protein CASSEGELVLEETQYF.

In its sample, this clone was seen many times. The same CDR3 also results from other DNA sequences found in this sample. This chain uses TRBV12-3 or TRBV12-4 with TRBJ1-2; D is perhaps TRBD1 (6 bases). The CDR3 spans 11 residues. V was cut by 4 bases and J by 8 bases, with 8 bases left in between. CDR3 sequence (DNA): TGTGCCAGCAGTTCCAGGGGCGGCTACACCTTC. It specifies CASSSRGGYTF.

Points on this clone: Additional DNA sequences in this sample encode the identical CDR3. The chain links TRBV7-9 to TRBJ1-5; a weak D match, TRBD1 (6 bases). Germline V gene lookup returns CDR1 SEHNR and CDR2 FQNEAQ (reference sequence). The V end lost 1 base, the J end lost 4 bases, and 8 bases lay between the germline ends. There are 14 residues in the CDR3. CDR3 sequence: CASSLEGGNQPQHF. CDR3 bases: TGTGCCAGCAGCTTAGAGGGGGGGAATCAGCCCCAGCATTTT.

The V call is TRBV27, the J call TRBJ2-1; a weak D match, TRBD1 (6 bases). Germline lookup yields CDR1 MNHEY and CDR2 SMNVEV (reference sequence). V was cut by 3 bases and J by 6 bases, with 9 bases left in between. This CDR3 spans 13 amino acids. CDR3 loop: CASSLGQSNEQFF. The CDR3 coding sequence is TGTGCCAGCAGTTTGGGACAATCCAATGAGCAGTTCTTC.

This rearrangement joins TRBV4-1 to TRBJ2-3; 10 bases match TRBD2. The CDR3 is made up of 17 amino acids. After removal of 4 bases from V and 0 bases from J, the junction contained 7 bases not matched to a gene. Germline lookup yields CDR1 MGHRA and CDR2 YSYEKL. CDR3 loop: CASSLPRLAGSTDTQYF. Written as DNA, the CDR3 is TGCGCCAGCAGCCTCCCTCGACTAGCGGGCAGCACAGATACGCAGTATTTT.

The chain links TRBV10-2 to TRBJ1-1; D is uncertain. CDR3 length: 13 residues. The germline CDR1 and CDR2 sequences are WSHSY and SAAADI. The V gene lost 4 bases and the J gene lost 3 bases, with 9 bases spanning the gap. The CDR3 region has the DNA TGCGCCAGCAGTGTATCAGGTGACACTGAAGCTTTCTTT. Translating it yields CASSVSGDTEAFF.

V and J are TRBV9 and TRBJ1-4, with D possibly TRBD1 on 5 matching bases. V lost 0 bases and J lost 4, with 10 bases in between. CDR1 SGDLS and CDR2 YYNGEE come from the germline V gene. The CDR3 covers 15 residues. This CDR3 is CASSVDGAFNEKLFF. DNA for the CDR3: TGTGCCAGCAGCGTAGATGGGGCCTTTAATGAAAAACTGTTTTTT.

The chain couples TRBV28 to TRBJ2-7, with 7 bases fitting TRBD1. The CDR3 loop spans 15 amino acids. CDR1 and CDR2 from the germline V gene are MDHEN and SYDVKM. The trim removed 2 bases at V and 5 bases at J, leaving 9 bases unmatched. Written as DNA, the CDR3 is TGTGCCAGCAGTTTAGTTCCGACAGGGTTCAACGAGCAGTACTTC. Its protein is CASSLVPTGFNEQYF.

The CDR3 here is CASSLVGLYSNQPQHF. CDR3 DNA sequence: TGTGCCAGCAGTTTGGTTGGCCTTTATAGCAATCAGCCCCAGCATTTT. This sequence joins TRBV27 and TRBJ1-5; D is ambiguous. Per germline, CDR1 MNHEY and CDR2 SMNVEV (reference sequence). Trimming took 3 bases from V and 0 from J, leaving 12 bases between them. The CDR3 runs to 16 residues.

DNA of the CDR3: TGTGCCATCGCCTCGGGACAGGGGAACTATGGCTACACCTTC. Its translation: CAIASGQGNYGYTF. The J gene is TRBJ1-2, the V gene TRBV10-3, with 10 nucleotides matching TRBD1. The V gene end was trimmed by 8 bases and the J gene end by 2 bases; junction bases not matched to a gene: 5. The germline V gene has CDR1 ENHRY and CDR2 SYGVKD. The CDR3 runs 14 residues.